This T cell receptor beta chain was found in a study of identical twins (dated by TCRdb to the mid-2010s). In terms of the full investigation: The study deep-sequenced TCR alpha and beta repertoires from monozygotic twins, unrelated adults of various ages and cord blood to test whether fetal clonotypes persist. Replicate twin experiments were performed at different times using different library preparation protocols to rule out contamination. Study-wide findings and limitations: Because the same donors could not be followed over many years, the conclusions relied on cross-sectional statistical analysis. In beta out-of-frame sequences, excess twin sharing was weaker, because having fewer shared sequences lowered the signal-to-noise ratio. Out-of-frame TCR alpha sharing in monozygotic twins was systematically underestimated by recombination models, whereas sharing between unrelated individuals was in agreement with the recombination models. Fewer insertions were carried by abundant cord blood beta clonotypes; a weaker similar trend was observed in young adult naive repertoires, while no such trend was observed in memory repertoires. Zero-insertion analyses could be partly confounded by invariant T cells such as MAIT and iNKT, although diverse VJ usage argued against such confounding for most clonotypes. Compared with coincidental sharing between unrelated individuals, an excess of low generation-probability sequences was observed among out-of-frame TCR alpha sequences shared between twins.

The library was prepared using 5' RACE. Sequencing relied on an Illumina HiSeq 2000. A universal primer binding site was introduced by template switching, and a unique molecular identifier was present in the final cDNA, enabling accurate counting of TCR cDNA molecules. First-strand cDNA for TCR alpha and beta chains was synthesized from specific primers in the conserved constant-segment region. To control for contamination, every cDNA library carried two barcodes: a SMART-Mk sample barcode plus Illumina barcodes. TruSeq adapter sequences and Illumina sample barcodes were added in two successive PCR steps. TCR alpha and beta cDNA libraries were sequenced on the Illumina HiSeq platform with custom primers. The paper's data handling went like this. MiGEC was used to process raw reads and extract unique molecular identifiers, and MiXCR was used to find CDR3 positions. For each individual, recombination models were inferred using an EM algorithm with the repgenHMM and IGoR tools. The tcR package in R was used for shared clonotype analysis, with sharing normalized by the product of cloneset sizes. Out-of-frame nonproductive sequences were analyzed to study raw recombination free of thymic and clonal selection effects. TCRdb reprocessed the public reads (quality trimming at Q25 with fastp, clone calling with MiXCR) and kept in-frame beta chains. One record per CDR3 amino acid sequence lists the most common genes and DNA. The V and J calls here are based on TCRdb, not the publication. The sample table lists around 1.7 million distinct CDR3 sequences, roughly a third of them with a count of one. The biggest ten clones account for less than 0.35% of the sample.

According to the germline V gene, CDR1 reads SNHLY and CDR2 reads FYNNEI. Compared with germline, V lacks 8 bases and J lacks 0 bases; bases without a gene match: 11. The CDR3 spans 18 residues, from the cysteine through the phenylalanine. Only the CDR3 portion is preserved as DNA: 54 bases, with reading frame beginning at the first base. Only healthy Caucasian donors were included. On this clonotype: Its antigen target is currently unknown. The input lacks base qualities; no much larger clone sits a single base away.

This sequence was found in a newborn girl in good health. Sample: cord blood. The rearranged segments are TRBV2 and TRBJ1-6, and 9 junction bases match TRBD1. CDR3 region: CASDGPRDRVSYNSPLHF. The nucleotides read TGTGCCAGCGATGGCCCCCGGGACAGGGTCTCCTATAATTCACCCCTCCACTTT.